This T cell receptor beta chain was observed in a study of cytomegalovirus exposure and HLA in healthy donors. This clone has a single count. Both 60 Vbeta primers and 13 Jbeta primers went into the PCR. Some clones are missing from TCRdb's copy, which holds only in-frame ones; the method was immunoSEQ multiplex PCR. This sample yields under 170,000 clones, of which roughly three quarters are seen a single time; around 3.2% belongs to the top ten. This CDR3 contains 15 residues. Trimming took 2 bases from V and 4 from J, leaving 14 bases between them. Per germline, CDR1 KGHSH and CDR2 LQKENI. The chain combines TRBV18 with TRBJ1-2; D call uncertain. The origin of this receptor is a human donor in good health. The sample was PBMCs. The CDR3 here is CASSPEYSLLYGYTF. The CDR3 nucleotides are TGTGCCAGCTCACCAGAATACAGCCTACTCTATGGCTACACCTTC. Full variable domain (remainder filled in from reference TRBV18 and TRBJ1-2): NAGVMQNPRHLVRRRGQEARLRCSPMKGHSHVYWYRQLPEEGLKFMVYLQKENIIDESGMPKERFSAEFPKEGPSILRIQQVVRGDSAAYFCASSPEYSLLYGYTFGSGTRLTVV.